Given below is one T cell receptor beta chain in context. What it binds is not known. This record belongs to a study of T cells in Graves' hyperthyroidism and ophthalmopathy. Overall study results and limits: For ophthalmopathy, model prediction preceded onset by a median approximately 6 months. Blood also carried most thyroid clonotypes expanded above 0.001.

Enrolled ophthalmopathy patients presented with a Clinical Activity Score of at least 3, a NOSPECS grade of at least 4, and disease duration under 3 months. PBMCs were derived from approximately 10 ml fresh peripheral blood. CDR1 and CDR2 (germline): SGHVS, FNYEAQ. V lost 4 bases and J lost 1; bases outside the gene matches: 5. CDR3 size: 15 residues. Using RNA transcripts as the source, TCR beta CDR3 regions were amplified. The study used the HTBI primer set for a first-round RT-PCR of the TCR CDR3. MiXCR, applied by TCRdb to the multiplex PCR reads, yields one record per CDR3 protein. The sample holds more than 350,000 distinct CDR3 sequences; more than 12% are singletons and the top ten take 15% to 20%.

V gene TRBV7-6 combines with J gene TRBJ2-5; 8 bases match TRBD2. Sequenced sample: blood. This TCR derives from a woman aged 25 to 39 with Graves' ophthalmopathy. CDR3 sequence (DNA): TGTGCCAGCAGCTCCCCAGCGGGGGCCCAAGAGACCCAGTACTTC. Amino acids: CASSSPAGAQETQYF.